This TCR beta chain was identified in a study of blood T cell repertoires in COVID-19. Study at large: T cells, B-cell-depleted T cells, or PBMCs provided the cDNA or gDNA that served as material.

Per the original methods: Amplification from reference gene primers served as the basis for estimated nucleated cell counts. Assay: immunoSEQ multiplex PCR; the TCRdb copy retains only in-frame clones and omits some. D and trimming were read from the DNA, whereas the V and J calls and clone size are those reported in that table. The sample yields about 320,000 clones, about 82% seen once. Germline CDR1 and CDR2: SGHTS and YDEGEE. The CDR3 is 17 residues long. Germline trimming cut 0 bases from V and 3 bases from J; bases unmatched to any gene: 8. The source of this sequence is a woman aged 50 to 60 with acute or convalescent COVID-19. Sequences were obtained from peripheral blood. The rearrangement links TRBV5-8 to TRBJ2-7, with 11 bases matching TRBD2. CDR3 in DNA: TGTGCCAGCAGCTTGGACCCCGGGACTAGCGGTCTCTACGAGCAGTACTTC. Translation: CASSLDPGTSGLYEQYF.